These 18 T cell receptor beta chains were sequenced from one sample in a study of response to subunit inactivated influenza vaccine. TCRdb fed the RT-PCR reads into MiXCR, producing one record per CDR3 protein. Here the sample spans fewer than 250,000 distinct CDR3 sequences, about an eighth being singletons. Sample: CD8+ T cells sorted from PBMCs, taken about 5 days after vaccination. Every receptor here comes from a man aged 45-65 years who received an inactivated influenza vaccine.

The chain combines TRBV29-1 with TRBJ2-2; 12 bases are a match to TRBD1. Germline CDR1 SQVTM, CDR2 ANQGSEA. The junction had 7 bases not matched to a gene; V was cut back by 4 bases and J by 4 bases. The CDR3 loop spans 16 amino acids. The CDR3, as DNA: TGCAGCGTTGGGGACAGGGGGCGATCGACCACCGGGGAGCTGTTTTTT. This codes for CSVGDRGRSTTGELFF.

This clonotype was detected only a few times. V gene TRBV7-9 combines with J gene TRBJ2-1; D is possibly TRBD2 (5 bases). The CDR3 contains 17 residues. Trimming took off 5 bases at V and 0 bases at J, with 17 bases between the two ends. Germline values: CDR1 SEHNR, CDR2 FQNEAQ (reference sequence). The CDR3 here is CASSPGVGYSSYNEQFF. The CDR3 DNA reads TGTGCCAGCAGCCCCGGGGTGGGCTACAGCTCCTACAATGAGCAGTTCTTC.

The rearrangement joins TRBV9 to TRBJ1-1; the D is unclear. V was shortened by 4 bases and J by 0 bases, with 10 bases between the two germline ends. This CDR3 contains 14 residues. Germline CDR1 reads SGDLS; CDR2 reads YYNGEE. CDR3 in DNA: TGTGCCAGCAGCTATTCCGGTATGAACACTGAAGCTTTCTTT. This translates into CASSYSGMNTEAFF. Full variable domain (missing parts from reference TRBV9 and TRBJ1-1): DSGVTQTPKHLITATGQRVTLRCSPRSGDLSVYWYQQSLDQGLQFLIQYYNGEERAKGNILERFSAQQFPDLHSELNLSSLELGDSALYFCASSYSGMNTEAFFGQGTRLTVV.

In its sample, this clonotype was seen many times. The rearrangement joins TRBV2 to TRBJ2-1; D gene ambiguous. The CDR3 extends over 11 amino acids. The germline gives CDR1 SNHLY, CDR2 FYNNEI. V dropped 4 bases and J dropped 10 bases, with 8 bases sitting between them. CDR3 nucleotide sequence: TGTGCCAGCAGTGGACTGGAAGAGCAGTTCTTC. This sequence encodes CASSGLEEQFF.

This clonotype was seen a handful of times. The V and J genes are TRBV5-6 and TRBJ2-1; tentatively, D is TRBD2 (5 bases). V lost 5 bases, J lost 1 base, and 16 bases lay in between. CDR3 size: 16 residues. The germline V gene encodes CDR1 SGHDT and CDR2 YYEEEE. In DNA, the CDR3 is TGTGCCAGCAGATCAGACTACGCCACTTCCTACAATGAGCAGTTCTTC. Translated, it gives CASRSDYATSYNEQFF.

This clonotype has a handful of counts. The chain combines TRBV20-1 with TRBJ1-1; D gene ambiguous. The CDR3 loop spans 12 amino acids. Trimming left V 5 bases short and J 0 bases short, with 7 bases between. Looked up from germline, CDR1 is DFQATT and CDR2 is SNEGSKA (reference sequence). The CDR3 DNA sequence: TGCAGTGCTCACCAGCTGAACACTGAAGCTTTCTTT. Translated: CSAHQLNTEAFF.

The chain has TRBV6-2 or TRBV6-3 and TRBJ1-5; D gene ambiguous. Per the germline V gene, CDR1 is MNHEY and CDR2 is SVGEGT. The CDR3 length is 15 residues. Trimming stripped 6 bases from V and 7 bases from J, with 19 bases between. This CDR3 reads CASSRWPEGGQPQHF. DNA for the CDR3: TGTGCCAGCAGCCGATGGCCGGAGGGTGGGCAGCCCCAGCATTTT.

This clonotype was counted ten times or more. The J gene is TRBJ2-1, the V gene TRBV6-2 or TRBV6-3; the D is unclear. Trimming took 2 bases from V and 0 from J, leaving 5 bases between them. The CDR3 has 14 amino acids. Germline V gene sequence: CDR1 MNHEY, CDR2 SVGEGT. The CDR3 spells CASSYDGSYNEQFF. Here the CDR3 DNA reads TGTGCCAGCAGTTACGATGGCTCCTACAATGAGCAGTTCTTC.

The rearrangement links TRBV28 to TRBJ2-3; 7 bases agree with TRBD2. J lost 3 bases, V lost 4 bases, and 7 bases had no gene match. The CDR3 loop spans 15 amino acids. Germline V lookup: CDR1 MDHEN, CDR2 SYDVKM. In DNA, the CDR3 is TGTGCCAGCAGTTCCGGCGGGAGTGGGACAGATACGCAGTATTTT. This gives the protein CASSSGGSGTDTQYF.

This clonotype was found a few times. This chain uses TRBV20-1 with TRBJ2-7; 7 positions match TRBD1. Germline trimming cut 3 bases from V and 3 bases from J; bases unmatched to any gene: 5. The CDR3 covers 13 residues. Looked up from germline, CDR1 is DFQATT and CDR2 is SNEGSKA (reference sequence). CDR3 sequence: CSASDRDSYEQYF. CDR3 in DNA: TGCAGTGCTAGCGACCGGGACAGCTACGAGCAGTACTTC.

CDR3 protein: CASSPRGAAIFNTEAFF. The CDR3, as DNA: TGTGCCAGCAGTCCCCGGGGAGCGGCGATATTTAACACTGAAGCTTTCTTT. This rearrangement joins TRBV28 to TRBJ1-1; D remains ambiguous. Germline loops: CDR1 MDHEN, CDR2 SYDVKM. The V end lost 5 bases, the J end lost 2 bases, and 21 bases lay between the germline ends. The CDR3 is made up of 17 amino acids.

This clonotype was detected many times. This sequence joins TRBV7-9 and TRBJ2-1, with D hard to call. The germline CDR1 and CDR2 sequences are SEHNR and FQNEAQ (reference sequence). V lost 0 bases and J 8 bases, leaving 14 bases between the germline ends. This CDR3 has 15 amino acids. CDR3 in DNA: TGTGCCAGCAGCTTAGCAGCTCTCGTCCTGGATGAGCAGTTCTTC. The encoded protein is CASSLAALVLDEQFF.

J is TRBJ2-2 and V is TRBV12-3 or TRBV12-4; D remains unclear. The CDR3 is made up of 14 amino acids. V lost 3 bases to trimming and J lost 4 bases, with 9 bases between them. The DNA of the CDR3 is TGTGCCAGCAGTTTCCGGGTTAGCACCGGGGAGCTGTTTTTT. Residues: CASSFRVSTGELFF.

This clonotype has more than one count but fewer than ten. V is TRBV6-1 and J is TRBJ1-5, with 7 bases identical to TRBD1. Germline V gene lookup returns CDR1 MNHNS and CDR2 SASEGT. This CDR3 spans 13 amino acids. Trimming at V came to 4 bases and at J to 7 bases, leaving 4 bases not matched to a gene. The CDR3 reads CASSGQGLQPQHF. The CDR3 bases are TGTGCCAGCAGTGGACAGGGTTTACAGCCCCAGCATTTT.

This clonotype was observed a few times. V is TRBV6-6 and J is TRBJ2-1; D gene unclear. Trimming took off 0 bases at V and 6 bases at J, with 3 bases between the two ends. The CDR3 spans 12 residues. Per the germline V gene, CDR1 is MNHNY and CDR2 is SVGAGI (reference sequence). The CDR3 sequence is CASSYSLNEQFF. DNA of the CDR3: TGTGCCAGCAGTTACTCTCTCAATGAGCAGTTCTTC.

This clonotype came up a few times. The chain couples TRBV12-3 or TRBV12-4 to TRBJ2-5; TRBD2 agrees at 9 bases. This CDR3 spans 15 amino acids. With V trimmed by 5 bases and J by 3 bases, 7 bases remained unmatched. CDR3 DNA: TGTGCCAGCAGTAAACCGGGACTAGCAGAAGAGACCCAGTACTTC. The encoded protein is CASSKPGLAEETQYF.

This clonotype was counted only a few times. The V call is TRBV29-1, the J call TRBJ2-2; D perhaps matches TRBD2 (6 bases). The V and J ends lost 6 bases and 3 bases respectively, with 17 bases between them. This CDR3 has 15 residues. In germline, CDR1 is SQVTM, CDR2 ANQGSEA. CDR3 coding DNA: TGCAGCGTCCGCCGCGGGAAGGGTTACACCGGGGAGCTGTTTTTT. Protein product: CSVRRGKGYTGELFF.

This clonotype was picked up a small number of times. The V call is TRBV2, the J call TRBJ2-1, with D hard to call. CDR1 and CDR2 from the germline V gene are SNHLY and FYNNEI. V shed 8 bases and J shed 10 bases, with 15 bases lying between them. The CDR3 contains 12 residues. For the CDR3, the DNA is TGTGCCAGCCGACTCCCCCCTACAGAGCAGTTCTTC. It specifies CASRLPPTEQFF.